The 20 T cell receptor beta chains given below trace back to one sample, sequenced in a study of blood T cell repertoires in COVID-19. Using immunoSEQ multiplex PCR, the repertoire was profiled, and TCRdb retains in-frame clones only, with some absent. Of over 250,000 clones listed, 89% were seen once; the top ten hold approximately 12%. The sequencing input was peripheral blood. The source is a woman aged 60 to 75 with acute or convalescent COVID-19.

The genes are TRBV10-3 and TRBJ2-7; no clear D gene. The CDR3 is 18 amino acids. Trimming pared 3 bases from V and 3 bases from J, leaving 24 bases between. Germline CDR1 reads ENHRY; CDR2 reads SYGVKD. CDR3 protein: CAISESGLRNWSYYEQYF. CDR3 nucleotide sequence: TGTGCCATCAGTGAATCTGGCCTTCGCAACTGGAGTTACTACGAGCAGTACTTC.

In its sample, this clone was seen a few times. The chain has TRBV6-1 and TRBJ1-6, with TRBD1 as a possible D gene (5 bases). This CDR3 has 17 residues. The V end lost 4 bases, the J end lost 13 bases, and 26 bases lay between the germline ends. CDR1 is MNHNS and CDR2 is SASEGT in the germline V gene. CDR3 sequence reads: CASSGRGTGTALSPLHF. The CDR3 DNA follows: TGTGCCAGCAGTGGACGCGGGACCGGGACGGCCTTGTCCCCCCTCCACTTT.

The chain links TRBV3-1 (or the pseudogene TRBV3-2) to TRBJ2-7; D gene ambiguous. The CDR3 spans 10 residues. Between the trimmed V and J ends, which lost 8 bases and 4 bases, there was a span of 6 bases. Germline V lookup: CDR1 LGHDT, CDR2 YNNKEL (reference sequence). In DNA form, the CDR3 reads TGTGCCAGCGGGCGTTACGAGCAGTACTTC. Its protein product is CASGRYEQYF.

The rearrangement links TRBV5-1 to TRBJ2-1; 14 bases line up with TRBD2. The ends lost 4 bases at V and 4 bases at J; junction bases unmatched: 7. This CDR3 is 17 amino acids long. Looked up from germline, CDR1 is SGHRS and CDR2 is YFSETQ. The CDR3 loop is CASSPSGLAGVYNEQFF. DNA of the CDR3: TGCGCCAGCAGCCCGTCGGGACTAGCGGGGGTTTACAATGAGCAGTTCTTC.

J is TRBJ1-2 and V is TRBV2, with D uncertain. This CDR3 is built from 13 residues. V shed 8 bases and J shed 5 bases, with 15 bases lying between them. The germline CDR1 and CDR2 sequences are SNHLY and FYNNEI. CDR3 amino acids: CASGSPVWYGYTF. CDR3 DNA sequence: TGTGCCAGCGGGAGCCCCGTTTGGTATGGCTACACCTTC.

The chain employs TRBV6-5 and TRBJ1-2; 9 positions agree with TRBD1. The CDR3 contains 15 residues. Losses at the gene ends were 8 bases for V and 0 bases for J; bases not matched to a gene: 7. In germline, CDR1 is MNHEY, CDR2 SVGAGI. The CDR3 DNA is TGTGCCAGCGGGGGACAGGGACGAGCTAACTATGGCTACACCTTC. It is translated as CASGGQGRANYGYTF.

The chain has TRBV13 and TRBJ2-1; 10 bases are shared with TRBD2. Germline CDR1 is PRHDT and CDR2 is FYEKMQ (reference sequence). Trimming removed 5 bases from V and 5 bases from J; junction bases left unmatched: 9. This CDR3 is 16 amino acids long. The CDR3 nucleotides are TGTGCCAGCAGCCTATACACTAGCGGGGTCCACAATGAGCAGTTCTTC. Amino acids: CASSLYTSGVHNEQFF. Full variable domain (rest looked up from reference TRBV13 and TRBJ2-1): AAGVIQSPRHLIKEKRETATLKCYPIPRHDTVYWYQQGPGQDPQFLISFYEKMQSDKGSIPDRFSAQQFSDYHSELNMSSLELGDSALYFCASSLYTSGVHNEQFFGPGTRLTVL.

The chain employs TRBV18 and TRBJ1-5, with 8 bases that match TRBD1. Germline V gives CDR1 KGHSH, CDR2 LQKENI. The CDR3 is 17 amino acids. V lost 5 bases, J lost 0 bases, and 9 bases stayed unmatched. The CDR3 coding sequence is TGTGCCAGCTCAGCCTTTGACAGGGGATATAGCAATCAGCCCCAGCATTTT. Residues: CASSAFDRGYSNQPQHF.

This rearrangement joins TRBV6-1 to TRBJ1-4; perhaps TRBD1 as D (5 bases). Germline assignment: CDR1 MNHNS and CDR2 SASEGT. Between the trimmed V and J ends, which lost 2 bases and 4 bases, there was a span of 8 bases. The CDR3 is 14 residues long. This CDR3 reads CASSESRVNEKLFF. CDR3 nucleotide sequence: TGTGCCAGCAGTGAAAGCAGGGTTAATGAAAAACTGTTTTTT.

The chain has TRBV28 and TRBJ2-1, with D possibly matching TRBD1 (5 bases). V lost 6 bases and J 4 bases, leaving 10 bases between the germline ends. CDR3 size: 13 residues. Germline loops: CDR1 MDHEN, CDR2 SYDVKM. The CDR3 region has the DNA TGTGCCAGCAGAGGGGTCTCGTACAATGAGCAGTTCTTC. This codes for CASRGVSYNEQFF.

On this clone: This same CDR3 is encoded by further DNA sequences in the sample. The gene calls are TRBV2 and TRBJ2-7; 12 bases align to TRBD2. CDR3 length: 16 amino acids. Trimming took 2 bases from V and 2 from J; bases not matched to a gene: 4. The germline V gene encodes CDR1 SNHLY and CDR2 FYNNEI. The CDR3 nucleotides are TGTGCCAGCAGTGAACGCCTAGCGGGAGGGCCCTACGAGCAGTACTTC. This codes for CASSERLAGGPYEQYF.

This chain links TRBV11-2 with TRBJ2-5; D possibly corresponds to TRBD1 (6 bases). This CDR3 spans 14 amino acids. V was pared by 0 bases and J by 5 bases, with 10 bases between. Germline CDR1 SGHAT, CDR2 FQNNGV. CDR3 protein: CASSLDRTGETQYF. In DNA form, the CDR3 reads TGTGCCAGCAGCTTAGACAGAACAGGGGAGACCCAGTACTTC.

The chain carries TRBV6-1 and TRBJ1-5, with D hard to call. Trimming took 2 bases from V and 4 from J, leaving 12 bases between them. This CDR3 has 15 residues. Looked up from germline, CDR1 is MNHNS and CDR2 is SASEGT. The CDR3 bases are TGTGCCAGCAGTGAAAGCGCGGCTAGGAATCAGCCCCAGCATTTT. This codes for CASSESAARNQPQHF.

J is TRBJ1-2 and V is TRBV4-1, with 7 nucleotides matching TRBD1. The CDR3 totals 15 residues. The V and J ends lost 0 bases and 8 bases, in that order; junction bases with no gene match: 9. Germline CDR1 reads MGHRA; CDR2 reads YSYEKL. CDR3 nucleotides: TGCGCCAGCAGCCAAGATCGAGCAGGGGGTGGGGGCTACACCTTC. Protein sequence: CASSQDRAGGGGYTF.

The chain employs TRBV10-3 and TRBJ2-1; 9 bases are shared with TRBD2. The CDR3 totals 19 residues. With V trimmed by 7 bases and J by 7 bases, 23 bases remained unmatched. From germline, CDR1 is ENHRY and CDR2 SYGVKD. In nucleotides, the CDR3 is TGTGCCATCAAAACCCCGGGACATTCAGTGAGCGGGAGGAGGAATGAGCAGTTCTTC. It translates to CAIKTPGHSVSGRRNEQFF.

The chain carries TRBV6-5 and TRBJ1-2, with a tentative D call TRBD1 (5 bases). Looked up from germline, CDR1 is MNHEY and CDR2 is SVGAGI. V lost 4 bases to trimming and J lost 6 bases, with 21 bases between them. The CDR3 loop spans 16 amino acids. CDR3 coding DNA: TGTGCCAGCAGTTCCCGGGCCAGGGCCTTCCTGGATGGCTACACCTTC. Its translation is CASSSRARAFLDGYTF.

This clone has only one observation. The chain couples TRBV2 to TRBJ2-3; TRBD1 matches at 11 bases. The CDR3 spans 21 residues. V lost 6 bases to trimming and J lost 4 bases; unmatched junction nucleotides: 24. The V gene's germline CDR1 is SNHLY and CDR2 FYNNEI. The DNA of the CDR3 is TGTGCCAGCAGAACCGGGACAGGGGGTCGGAGGGACACCTCACGGGCAGATACGCAGTATTTT. The encoded protein is CASRTGTGGRRDTSRADTQYF.

The chain combines TRBV13 with TRBJ2-7, with 7 bases fitting TRBD1. Germline assignment: CDR1 PRHDT and CDR2 FYEKMQ (reference sequence). The junction had 4 bases not matched to a gene; V was cut back by 7 bases and J by 1 base. CDR3 length: 13 amino acids. CDR3 bases: TGTGCCAGCAACCAGGGACAGTCCTACGAGCAGTACTTC. It yields the protein CASNQGQSYEQYF.

The rearrangement uses TRBV18 and TRBJ1-1; D is unclear. Germline V lookup: CDR1 KGHSH, CDR2 LQKENI. V was pared by 5 bases and J by 4 bases, with 14 bases between. The CDR3 extends over 14 amino acids. CDR3 nucleotide sequence: TGTGCCAGCTCATTAGCAAGGGAGGGCACTGAAGCTTTCTTT. It is translated as CASSLAREGTEAFF.

CDR3 in DNA: TGTGCCAGCTCACGCCGGGCAGGGGGTGATAATTCACCCCTCCACTTT. Its translation is CASSRRAGGDNSPLHF. The chain links TRBV18 to TRBJ1-6; 7 bases map to TRBD1. The CDR3 contains 16 residues. The V segment lost 4 bases and the J segment 5 bases; nucleotides outside the gene matches: 8. The germline gives CDR1 KGHSH, CDR2 LQKENI.